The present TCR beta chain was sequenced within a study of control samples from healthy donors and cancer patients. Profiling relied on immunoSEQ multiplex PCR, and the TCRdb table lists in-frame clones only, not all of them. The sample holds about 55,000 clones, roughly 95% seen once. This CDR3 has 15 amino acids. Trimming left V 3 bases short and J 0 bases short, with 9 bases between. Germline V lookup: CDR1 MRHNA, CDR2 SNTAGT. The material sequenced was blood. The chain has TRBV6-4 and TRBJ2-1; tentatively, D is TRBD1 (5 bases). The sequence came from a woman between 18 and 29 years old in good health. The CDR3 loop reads CASSETESSYNEQFF. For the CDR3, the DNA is TGTGCCAGCAGTGAGACAGAGAGCTCCTACAATGAGCAGTTCTTC.